Listed below are T cell receptor beta chains from one sample, sequenced in a study of blood T cells in healthy people across ages. Each CDR3 protein gets one entry after TCRdb re-called the 5' RACE reads with MiXCR. The sample includes around 870,000 distinct CDR3 sequences, about 28% of them seen just once. Material for sequencing was blood. The receptor source for this set is a woman of 80 years or more in good health. Both conserved end residues are part of each CDR3. D genes are given only for firm matches. Size tells how often a clone was seen (once, few, many) or the class of an expanded clone, and some rows leave it out.

size,V,J,D,DNA,CDR3
many,TRBV6-6,TRBJ2-7,NA,TGTGCCAGCAGTTCTAGGCTTTCCTCCTACGAGCAGTACTTC,CASSSRLSSYEQYF
few,TRBV7-8,TRBJ2-5,NA,TGTGCCAGCAGCTTAGTCGGGCGGGGCCGCTCCGATGGGAAGACCCAGTACTTC,CASSLVGRGRSDGKTQYF
many,TRBV27,TRBJ2-7,TRBD1,TGTGCCAGCAGCCACGGGACAGGTCCCTACGAGCAGTACTTC,CASSHGTGPYEQYF
few,TRBV2,TRBJ1-2,TRBD1,TGTGCCAGCAGCCCGGGACAGGGGGCCGTAATACCTGGTGGCTACACCTTC,CASSPGQGAVIPGGYTF
many,TRBV20-1,TRBJ2-1,NA,TGCAGTGCTTTGACTTACAATGAGCAGTTCTTC,CSALTYNEQFF
NA,TRBV27,TRBJ1-2,TRBD1,TGTGCCAGCAGCGCTGACAGGGCCCGGGGGGGCTACACCTTC,CASSADRARGGYTF
many,TRBV29-1,TRBJ2-7,NA,TGCAGCGTTCGGTTCGGGACCGCCTCCTACGAGCAGTACTTC,CSVRFGTASYEQYF
NA,TRBV30,TRBJ1-1,NA,TGTGCCTGGAGTGCAATACAGGGAGTCACTGAAGCTTTCTTT,CAWSAIQGVTEAFF
many,TRBV7-9,TRBJ1-4,NA,TGTGCCAGCAGACCGGGAATGGATGAAAAACTGTTTTTT,CASRPGMDEKLFF
few,TRBV6-6,TRBJ1-5,NA,TGTGCCAGCAGTACGGCGCTTGGCCAGCCCCAGCATTTT,CASSTALGQPQHF
few,TRBV12-3/TRBV12-4,TRBJ1-2,TRBD1,TGTGCCAGCGGGACAGAATCTAACTATGGCTACACCTTC,CASGTESNYGYTF
many,TRBV27,TRBJ2-1,TRBD2,TGTGCCAGCAGAGGGATAGCGGGGCATAGGGATGAGCAGTTCTTC,CASRGIAGHRDEQFF
NA,TRBV5-1,TRBJ1-1,NA,TGCGCCAGCAGCTTGGAGAGGGGGGGAAGCACTGAAGCTTTCTTT,CASSLERGGSTEAFF
many,TRBV20-1,TRBJ2-7,TRBD2,TGCAGTGCTATATCCGGGACTAGTAACGAGCAGTACTTC,CSAISGTSNEQYF
NA,TRBV5-1,TRBJ2-7,NA,TGCGCCAGCAGCCTCGCTAGGGTTTCCTACAATGAGCAGTACTTC,CASSLARVSYNEQYF
many,TRBV10-3,TRBJ2-7,TRBD2,TGTGCCATCAGTGATGGGACTAGCTCCTACGAGCAGTACTTC,CAISDGTSSYEQYF
NA,TRBV28,TRBJ2-7,TRBD2,TGTACCAGCAGTTTCCTAGCGGGGCAAGAGACCCGGTACTTC,CTSSFLAGQETRYF
few,TRBV6-2/TRBV6-3,TRBJ2-3,NA,TGTGCCGGCAGTTACCGGGGGTTGGCCCGCACAGATACGCAGTATTTT,CAGSYRGLARTDTQYF
many,TRBV15,TRBJ2-3,TRBD2,TGTGCCACCAGCAGAGGGGCTAGCGGGGGGGTCGGTACGCAGTATTTT,CATSRGASGGVGTQYF
many,TRBV10-1,TRBJ2-1,NA,TGCGCCAGCAGTGAGTCCGGGGGGCCAGGGGAGCAGTTCTTC,CASSESGGPGEQFF
few,TRBV7-2,TRBJ2-4,NA,TGTGCCAGCAGCTCCGAGCTAGAGCAGTACTTC,CASSSELEQYF
many,TRBV5-5,TRBJ1-5,NA,TGTGCCAGCAGCGCTGTTATAAGTCAGCCCCAGCATTTT,CASSAVISQPQHF
NA,TRBV4-3,TRBJ2-7,NA,TGCACCAGCAGCCCCCGGACCGGGGGCGAGCAGTACTTC,CTSSPRTGGEQYF
few,TRBV10-2,TRBJ2-4,TRBD1,TGCGCCAGCAGTGGGAACAGGGGAAGGCAAAACATTCAGTACTTC,CASSGNRGRQNIQYF
many,TRBV9,TRBJ2-3,TRBD1,TGTGCCAGCAGCGTAGGACAGGGGAGAGATACGCAGTATTTT,CASSVGQGRDTQYF
NA,TRBV7-9,TRBJ2-3,NA,TGTGCCAGCAGCTTATGGGGGGCCGAAGATACGCAGTATTTT,CASSLWGAEDTQYF
few,TRBV11-2,TRBJ1-1,NA,TGTGCCAGCAGCCGCGACAACTGGAACACTGAAGCTTTCTTT,CASSRDNWNTEAFF
few,TRBV7-9,TRBJ1-4,TRBD1,TGTGCCAGCAGTCTACAGGGGAAGTATGAAAAACTGTTTTTT,CASSLQGKYEKLFF
NA,TRBV13,TRBJ2-7,TRBD1,TGTGCCAGCGGCGCAACAGGGGTCTCGGTCGGCAATGAGCAGTACTTC,CASGATGVSVGNEQYF
many,TRBV12-3/TRBV12-4,TRBJ2-7,NA,TGTGCCAGCAGTCCTTCAGGGGGGAACTACGAGCAGTACTTC,CASSPSGGNYEQYF
few,TRBV4-2,TRBJ1-3,NA,TGTGCCAGCAGCCCCGGGACAACTAGCTCTGGAAACACCATATATTTT,CASSPGTTSSGNTIYF
NA,TRBV7-6,TRBJ2-5,TRBD2,TGTGCCAGCAGCTCCTACCGGACTAGCGGGGGACCACAAGAGACCCAGTACTTC,CASSSYRTSGGPQETQYF
many,TRBV6-2/TRBV6-3,TRBJ1-1,NA,TGTGCCAGCAGTACCTTGGGAACTGAAGCTTTCTTT,CASSTLGTEAFF
NA,TRBV29-1,TRBJ2-1,TRBD2,TGCAGCGTAGCCCCCGGGACTACCTACAATGAGCAGTTCTTC,CSVAPGTTYNEQFF
NA,TRBV11-3,TRBJ2-3,NA,TGTGCCAGCAGCTTGGGGATGTGGACAGATACGCAGTATTTT,CASSLGMWTDTQYF